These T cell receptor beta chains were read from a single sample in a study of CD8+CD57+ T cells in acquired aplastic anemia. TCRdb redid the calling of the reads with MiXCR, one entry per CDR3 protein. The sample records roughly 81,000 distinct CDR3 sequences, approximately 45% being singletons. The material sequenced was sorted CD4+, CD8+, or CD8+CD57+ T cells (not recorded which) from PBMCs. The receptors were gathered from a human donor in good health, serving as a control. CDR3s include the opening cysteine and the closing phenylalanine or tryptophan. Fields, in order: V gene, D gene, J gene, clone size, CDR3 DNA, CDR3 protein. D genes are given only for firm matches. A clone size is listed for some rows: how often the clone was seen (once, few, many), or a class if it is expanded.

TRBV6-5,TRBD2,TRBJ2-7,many,TGTGCCAGCAGTTACTCGTCTAGCGGGTATAGCTCCTACGAGCAGTACTTC,CASSYSSSGYSSYEQYF
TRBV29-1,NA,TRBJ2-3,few,TGCAGCGTTGGAATGGGTGGCACAGATACGCAGTATTTT,CSVGMGGTDTQYF
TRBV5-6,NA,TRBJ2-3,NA,TGTGCCAGCAGCTTGGGACAGGCTGGCACAGATACGCAGTATTTT,CASSLGQAGTDTQYF
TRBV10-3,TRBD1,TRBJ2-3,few,TGTGCCATCAGTGATACAGGGGGCACAGATACGCAGTATTTT,CAISDTGGTDTQYF
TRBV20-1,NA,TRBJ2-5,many,TGCAGTGCTAGAGAATTAGGGGGGAGTGAGACCCAGTACTTC,CSARELGGSETQYF
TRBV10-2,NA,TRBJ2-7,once,TGTGCCAGCAGGGGGGGACTCCCTTACGAGCAGTACTTC,CASRGGLPYEQYF
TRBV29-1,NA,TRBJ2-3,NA,TGCAGCGTTGGGCTATCCACCGATACGCAGTATTTT,CSVGLSTDTQYF
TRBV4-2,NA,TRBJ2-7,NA,TGTCCCAGCAGCCAAGATTTGGGACCCTACGAGCAGTACTTC,CPSSQDLGPYEQYF
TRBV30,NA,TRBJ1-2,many,TGTGCCTGGACCGAACGCGAGGGCTATGGCTACACCTTC,CAWTEREGYGYTF
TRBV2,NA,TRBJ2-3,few,TGTGCCAGCAGTGATTTAACGCAGTATTTT,CASSDLTQYF